This TCR beta chain appears in the sequencing data of a study of graft-versus-host responses after intestinal transplantation. Method: immunoSEQ multiplex PCR; TCRdb's copy keeps in-frame clones and lacks some. The sample comprises 100,000 to 120,000 clones, 93% of which are singletons, and 0.5% to 0.6% rests with the top ten. The CDR3 is 10 residues long. V lost 3 bases, J lost 6 bases, and 0 bases lay in between. The germline CDR1 and CDR2 sequences are MDHEN and SYDVKM. Remarks on this clone: Its specificity is unknown.

The source is a human donor who received an intestinal transplant. The sequencing here drew on unstimulated CD8+ T cells sorted from spleen or lymph node cells, taken before intestinal transplant. The chain is built from TRBV28 and TRBJ2-1; D is uncertain. CDR3 DNA sequence: TGTGCCAGCAGTTTCAATGAGCAGTTCTTC. The encoded protein is CASSFNEQFF.